The TCR beta chain under discussion was sequenced for a study of CD8+CD57+ T cells in acquired aplastic anemia listed by TCRdb under 2018. Regarding the research as a whole: On average, sorted CD4+ and CD8+ cells yielded 3.2 ug of extracted DNA, with a range of about 0.17 to 27.4 ug. CD8+CD57+ expansion was defined as a frequency above the mean frequency observed in healthy subjects. The study at large found these results: Around 30 CD8+ CDR3 sequences were found to be shared between patients and controls, but these sequences appeared to be highly expressed in patients and within the immunodominant clones of the patients. CD8+ Simpson's diversity did not differ significantly between patients and healthy controls (P=0.060).

The CDR3 numbers 15 residues from cysteine through phenylalanine. The CDR3 DNA has 45 bases and is translated from base 1. Per the germline V gene (reference sequence), DFQATT is the CDR1 and SNEGSKA is the CDR2. The germline V and J ends show losses of 5 bases and 8 bases respectively, and no gene match explains 10 bases of the junction. This clonotype was recorded only once. Its specific antigen is unknown. One base away there is no much larger clone; base qualities are not given. One read alone is weak evidence. Expansion of CD8+CD57+ cells had been shown by flow cytometry in the patients chosen for sequencing. Every patient had severe acquired aplastic anemia, diagnosed using the International Study of Aplastic Anemia and Agranulocytosis and Camitta criteria. Patients had received no therapy at the time of blood sampling. In the study, sorted CD4+ and CD8+ blood T cells from patients with severe aplastic anemia and from healthy subjects underwent deep sequencing of TCR repertoires. Patients were enrolled under clinicaltrials.gov protocols 00001620, 01623167, 00001397, 00071045, 00081523 and 00961064 in the USA. Ficoll-Paque density gradient centrifugation was used to isolate peripheral blood mononuclear cells. CD4+ and CD8+ T cells were sorted by FACS or magnetic beads before DNA extraction.

TCR beta VDJ combination and CDR3 sequence profiling used genomic DNA as the template. An Illumina HiSeq 2000 was used for TCR repertoire sequencing. In the paper's pipeline: TRBV/TRBJ rearrangement plots, CDR3 size and DJ length profiles, and Simpson's diversity index were used to assess repertoires. Whichever DNA sequence was most abundant in the deep sequencing data was defined as the immunodominant clone. CDR3 amino acid sequences were screened for sharing across subjects and compared with published repertoires and the VDJdb database. TCRdb's own reprocessing of the public reads used fastp at Q25 and MiXCR and kept productive beta chains. CDR3 protein sequences are deduplicated, and each keeps its most common genes and DNA. These V and J calls originate from TCRdb's pipeline instead of the authors' own analysis. The table for this sample lists 150,000 to 200,000 distinct CDR3 sequences; less than 50% of them were counted only once. The ten largest account for around 1.8% of the sample.

Here the chain combines TRBV20-1 and TRBJ2-5; 14 central bases correspond to TRBD2. The sequenced sample consisted of sorted CD4+, CD8+, or CD8+CD57+ T cells (not recorded which) from PBMCs. This receptor was identified in a human donor with aplastic anemia. The sequenced DNA: TGCAGTGCTCGCCGACCGGGACTAGCGGGAGTCACCCAGTACTTC. This is translated as CSARRPGLAGVTQYF.